This TCR beta chain was found in a study of CDR3 diversity in severe acne. The V segment lost 4 bases and the J segment 2 bases; nucleotides outside the gene matches: 12. Germline assignment: CDR1 MNHNY and CDR2 SVGAGI (reference sequence). The CDR3 has 17 residues. One entry per CDR3 protein, called by TCRdb with MiXCR from the PCR reads. Of about 98,000 distinct CDR3 sequences in the sample, roughly half were seen once. Sequencing used blood. This chain joins TRBV6-6 and TRBJ1-1; the match to TRBD1 covers 8 bases. The clonotype comes from a male donor with acne. The DNA for the CDR3 is TGTGCCAGCAGTTTAATTGGGGCGACAGGGGTAAACACTGAAGCTTTCTTT. Its translation is CASSLIGATGVNTEAFF.